Each of the 21 T cell receptor beta chains below was sequenced from the same sample in a study of CD8 T cells in ankylosing spondylitis. In TCRdb, the 5' RACE reads were re-called with MiXCR into one record per CDR3 protein. The sample contains 700,000 to 1,000,000 distinct CDR3 sequences, 10% to 15% of which appear only once. General study findings and limits: Several highly homologous variants made up a TCR beta motif, and this motif appeared characteristic of ankylosing spondylitis blood.

These receptors have no known antigen. Sequencing input: blood, either unsorted or a sorted T cell fraction (not recorded which). The receptors were sampled from a male donor with ankylosing spondylitis.

The chain combines TRBV24-1 with TRBJ2-6; D uncertain. The CDR3 covers 14 residues. CDR1 is KGHDR, CDR2 SFDVKD, per germline. The V and J ends lost 0 bases and 5 bases respectively, with 4 bases between them. The CDR3 spells CATSDLRRANVLTF. Written as DNA, the CDR3 is TGTGCCACCAGTGATTTGCGGAGGGCCAACGTCCTGACTTTC.

The rearrangement links TRBV18 to TRBJ2-7, with 7 bases matching TRBD2. CDR1 is KGHSH and CDR2 is LQKENI in the germline V gene. The CDR3 contains 14 residues. The trim removed 4 bases at V and 6 bases at J, leaving 9 bases unmatched. The CDR3 reads CASSHGGSLIEQYF. The CDR3 DNA reads as TGTGCCAGCTCACACGGCGGGAGCTTGATCGAGCAGTACTTC.

This clonotype was counted between two and nine times. The chain carries TRBV28 and TRBJ2-7; TRBD1 matches at 7 bases. This CDR3 contains 14 residues. V lost 5 bases and J lost 4; bases outside the gene matches: 8. Looked up from germline, CDR1 is MDHEN and CDR2 is SYDVKM. The chain's CDR3 is CASSKGQSPYEQYF. CDR3 nucleotides: TGTGCCAGCAGTAAGGGACAGAGTCCTTACGAGCAGTACTTC.

This clonotype was counted between two and nine times. The chain employs TRBV20-1 and TRBJ2-3; 8 bases are shared with TRBD2. The J segment lost 5 bases and the V segment lost 3 bases, leaving 10 bases of the junction unmatched. CDR3 size: 15 residues. Germline assignment: CDR1 DFQATT and CDR2 SNEGSKA (reference sequence). In DNA form, the CDR3 reads TGCAGTGCTAGTCATTCAGCGGGAGCGAGAGATACGCAGTATTTT. Its protein is CSASHSAGARDTQYF.

J is TRBJ2-1 and V is TRBV9; TRBD1 matches at 7 bases. The germline V gene encodes CDR1 SGDLS and CDR2 YYNGEE. CDR3 length: 13 amino acids. V trimming: 0 bases; J trimming: 9 bases; junction bases outside the gene matches: 3. The CDR3 nucleotides are TGTGCCAGCAGCGTAGAGGGGGCACGTGAGCAGTTCTTC. As protein: CASSVEGAREQFF.

This chain uses TRBV20-1 with TRBJ2-1; 7 nucleotides line up with TRBD1. This CDR3 spans 16 amino acids. Per germline, CDR1 DFQATT and CDR2 SNEGSKA (reference sequence). With 1 base clipped from V and 2 bases from J, the junction kept 8 bases outside the gene matches. As DNA, the CDR3 is TGCAGTGCTAGAGGAACCGGGACAGATACCTACAATGAGCAGTTCTTC. Translation: CSARGTGTDTYNEQFF.

This clonotype was seen many times. The chain has TRBV4-2 and TRBJ1-6; D perhaps matches TRBD1 (5 bases). The V gene lost 5 bases and the J gene lost 5 bases, with 16 bases spanning the gap. There are 16 residues in the CDR3. CDR1 and CDR2 from the germline V gene are LGHNA and YNFKEQ. The CDR3 reads CASSRSPGLNNSPLHF. The CDR3 nucleotides are TGTGCCAGCAGCAGATCACCGGGACTGAATAATTCACCCCTCCACTTT.

This rearrangement joins TRBV29-1 to TRBJ2-2; D is possibly TRBD2 (6 bases). This CDR3 has 16 residues. Germline CDR1 reads SQVTM; CDR2 reads ANQGSEA. V was trimmed by 2 bases and J by 6 bases, leaving 19 bases between them. CDR3 residues: CSVENPGDYLAGELFF. In DNA, the CDR3 is TGCAGCGTTGAAAATCCGGGGGATTATCTAGCCGGGGAGCTGTTTTTT.

This clonotype was counted at least ten times. The CDR3 loop reads CASRLSLQDSNQPQHF. The CDR3, as DNA: TGTGCCAGCAGGTTGTCCCTGCAAGATAGCAATCAGCCCCAGCATTTT. The rearrangement joins TRBV12-3 or TRBV12-4 to TRBJ1-5; no clear D gene. V was clipped by 6 bases and J by 0 bases, with 15 bases between them. CDR3 length: 16 amino acids.

This clonotype was detected many times. The rearrangement uses TRBV5-1 and TRBJ2-1, with D perhaps matching TRBD1 (6 bases). CDR3 size: 15 residues. CDR1 and CDR2 (germline): SGHRS, YFSETQ. V was pared by 5 bases and J by 4 bases, with 16 bases between. DNA of the CDR3: TGCGCCAGCAGTATCTCAGGGGACGAGTACAATGAGCAGTTCTTC. Amino acids: CASSISGDEYNEQFF.

The V and J genes are TRBV7-9 and TRBJ1-6, with D uncertain. CDR3 size: 15 residues. Trimming removed 4 bases at V and 7 bases at J, with 14 bases between. Germline loops: CDR1 SEHNR, CDR2 FQNEAQ (reference sequence). CDR3 loop: CASSSSEGWNSPLHF. The CDR3 DNA is TGTGCCAGCAGCTCCTCCGAAGGGTGGAATTCACCCCTCCACTTT. Full variable domain (missing parts from reference TRBV7-9 and TRBJ1-6): DTGVSQNPRHKITKRGQNVTFRCDPISEHNRLYWYRQTLGQGPEFLTYFQNEAQLEKSRLLSDRFSAERPKGSFSTLEIQRTEQGDSAMYLCASSSSEGWNSPLHFGNGTRLTVT.

The V gene is TRBV7-6, the J gene TRBJ2-3; D perhaps matches TRBD1 (5 bases). Germline V lookup: CDR1 SGHVS, CDR2 FNYEAQ. This CDR3 comprises 16 residues. Between the trimmed V and J ends, which lost 1 base and 4 bases, there was a span of 15 bases. In DNA, the CDR3 is TGTGCCAGCAGCTTAGGAGCAGGGTATACCGCAGATACGCAGTATTTT. Amino acid sequence: CASSLGAGYTADTQYF. Full variable domain (missing parts from reference TRBV7-6 and TRBJ2-3): GAGVSQSPRYKVTKRGQDVALRCDPISGHVSLYWYRQALGQGPEFLTYFNYEAQQDKSGLPNDRFSAERPEGSISTLTIQRTEQRDSAMYRCASSLGAGYTADTQYFGPGTRLTVL.

This clonotype appeared a few times. CDR3 in amino acids: CSAIAHSNQPQHF. The CDR3 DNA reads as TGCAGTGCAATCGCCCATTCTAATCAGCCCCAGCATTTT. V gene TRBV20-1 combines with J gene TRBJ1-5; D remains unclear. In germline, CDR1 is DFQATT, CDR2 SNEGSKA (reference sequence). The V end was cut by 6 bases, the J end by 4 bases, with 13 bases between. The CDR3 runs 13 residues.

This clonotype was seen a handful of times. This chain uses TRBV5-1 with TRBJ2-1; 7 nucleotides agree with TRBD1. This CDR3 region has 15 residues. V gave up 5 bases and J gave up 4 bases; unmatched junction bases: 9. The germline V gene encodes CDR1 SGHRS and CDR2 YFSETQ. The CDR3 sequence is CASSYQGVVYNEQFF. The CDR3 coding sequence is TGCGCCAGCAGTTACCAGGGGGTCGTATACAATGAGCAGTTCTTC.

This clonotype was counted a few times. The V and J genes are TRBV6-1 and TRBJ1-2; 8 bases match TRBD1. The germline CDR1 and CDR2 sequences are MNHNS and SASEGT. J gave up 0 bases and V 7 bases, and 10 bases lay outside the gene matches. The CDR3 is made up of 16 amino acids. The CDR3 coding sequence is TGTGCCAGCACCCCATTGGCAGGGGGCACTAACTATGGCTACACCTTC. Amino acids: CASTPLAGGTNYGYTF.

This clonotype has just a few counts. The limits of the CDR3 on the DNA are not certain, so only TCRdb's listed CDR3 is given. V and J are TRBV6-2 or TRBV6-3 and TRBJ1-6. Per the germline V gene, CDR1 is MNHEY and CDR2 is SVGEGT. 16 amino acids form the CDR3, both terminal residues included. The CDR3 is CASSSSFAAYNSPLHF.

The rearrangement links TRBV4-3 to TRBJ2-1; 11 bases are shared with TRBD2. Germline CDR1 reads LGHNA; CDR2 reads YSLEER. V gave up 2 bases and J gave up 6 bases; unmatched junction bases: 9. The CDR3 has 17 amino acids. Here the CDR3 reads CASSQKGTSGDFNEQFF. Written as DNA, the CDR3 is TGCGCCAGCAGCCAAAAGGGGACTAGCGGAGACTTCAATGAGCAGTTCTTC.

The chain joins TRBV12-3 or TRBV12-4 to TRBJ1-5; D unresolved. The CDR3 has 13 amino acids. Between the trimmed V and J ends, which lost 6 bases and 5 bases, there was a span of 11 bases. The CDR3 loop reads CASSPGYYQPQHF. CDR3 coding DNA: TGTGCCAGCAGCCCGGGTTATTATCAGCCCCAGCATTTT.

This clonotype was seen only a few times. This sequence joins TRBV20-1 and TRBJ2-5; D remains ambiguous. V was trimmed by 5 bases and J by 2 bases, leaving 12 bases between them. CDR1 DFQATT and CDR2 SNEGSKA come from the germline V gene (reference sequence). The CDR3 extends over 13 amino acids. CDR3 nucleotide sequence: TGCAGTGCTCTTCTAGGCCTTCAAGAGACCCAGTACTTC. Its protein product is CSALLGLQETQYF.

Only a few counts were recorded for this clonotype. This chain links TRBV5-6 with TRBJ2-7; D may match TRBD1 or TRBD2 (5 bases each). V gave up 4 bases and J gave up 7 bases, with 18 bases separating them. CDR3 size: 14 residues. Germline CDR1 SGHDT, CDR2 YYEEEE. The CDR3 DNA is TGTGCCAGCAGCCCGGACTCACCCGCAGGGGAGCAGTACTTC. Translated: CASSPDSPAGEQYF.

Ten or more counts support this clonotype. The V and J genes are TRBV7-2 and TRBJ2-7; 8 nucleotides match TRBD2. The trim removed 4 bases at V and 4 bases at J, leaving 3 bases unmatched. The CDR3 totals 13 residues. The germline gives CDR1 SGHTA, CDR2 FQGNSA. In DNA, the CDR3 is TGTGCCAGCAGCTACACTAGCGGATACGAGCAGTACTTC. Translated: CASSYTSGYEQYF.